The clone carrying this TCR beta chain was recorded a few times. The sample originates from a study of shared T cell receptors in the human thymus. The CDR3 spans 16 residues. CDR1 and CDR2 (germline): SGHTS, YDEGEE. J lost 0 bases, V lost 1 base, and 2 bases had no gene match. The assay was immunoSEQ multiplex PCR, and TCRdb's table has in-frame clones only and misses some. The data show approximately 580,000 clones, approximately 80% seen once. The sample was also reused in another study, on human thymus T cells. Per that paper: All donors were healthy Finnish infants who were undergoing corrective surgery to treat congenital heart defects. Resections from corrective heart surgery supplied the thymus tissue. V and J gene usage appeared biased in thymic and blood repertoires.

The sequencing sample was made of thymocytes. This rearrangement joins TRBV5-8 to TRBJ2-1, with TRBD2 identical over 9 bases. This TCR came from a boy in the first two years of life with a congenital heart defect. The CDR3 reads CASSLKAGGSYNEQFF. The DNA for the CDR3 is TGTGCCAGCAGCTTGAAAGCGGGAGGCTCCTACAATGAGCAGTTCTTC.